These 26 T cell receptor beta chains share one sample of origin, sequenced in a study of graft-versus-host responses after intestinal transplantation. Using immunoSEQ multiplex PCR, the repertoire was profiled, and TCRdb retains in-frame clones only, with some absent. Among 45,000 or so clones listed, around nine tenths were seen once. Sample: PBMCs, taken 524 days after transplant. Receptors originate from a human patient who received an intestinal transplant, so some T cells may come from the graft donor.

V and J are TRBV27 and TRBJ1-2, with D possibly TRBD1 on 5 matching bases. V lost 0 bases, J lost 6 bases, and 17 bases lay in between. The germline V gene has CDR1 MNHEY and CDR2 SMNVEV (reference sequence). CDR3 length: 16 residues. For the CDR3, the DNA is TGTGCCAGCAGTTTATCGGTTCCCCGGAGGGGAGATGGCTACACCTTC. This codes for CASSLSVPRRGDGYTF.

The chain links TRBV28 to TRBJ2-7, with 10 bases lining up with TRBD2. The CDR3 contains 17 residues. V lost 4 bases and J lost 2; bases outside the gene matches: 11. Germline V gene sequence: CDR1 MDHEN, CDR2 SYDVKM. The CDR3 loop is CASSSRLAGFPTYEQYF. The CDR3 DNA reads as TGTGCCAGCAGTTCTCGACTAGCGGGTTTTCCCACCTACGAGCAGTACTTC. Combining the CDR3 with reference TRBV28 and TRBJ2-7 gives the whole variable domain DVKVTQSSRYLVKRTGEKVFLECVQDMDHENMFWYRQDPGLGLRLIYFSYDVKMKEKGDIPEGYSVSREKKERFSLILESASTNQTSMYLCASSSRLAGFPTYEQYFGPGTRLTVT.

V gene TRBV6-5 combines with J gene TRBJ1-1; the match to TRBD1 covers 10 bases. J was trimmed by 5 bases and V by 4 bases; bases with no gene match: 10. This CDR3 comprises 16 residues. The V gene's germline CDR1 is MNHEY and CDR2 SVGAGI. In DNA, the CDR3 is TGTGCCAGCAGTTTAGTTGGGGGACAGGGGTGGACTGAAGCTTTCTTT. It encodes CASSLVGGQGWTEAFF.

J is TRBJ2-1 and V is TRBV12-2; TRBD1 reflects the table's D call only, with no check against the DNA. TRBV12-2 is a pseudogene. CDR3 length equals 17 residues. CDR3 sequence: CASRQGVGSSSYNEQFF. In DNA, the CDR3 is TGTGCAAGTCGCCAAGGTGTGGGCTCGAGCTCCTACAATGAGCAGTTCTTC.

This sequence joins TRBV29-1 and TRBJ2-1; 9 nucleotides align to TRBD1. J was trimmed by 3 bases and V by 4 bases; bases with no gene match: 1. Per germline, CDR1 SQVTM and CDR2 ANQGSEA. The CDR3 consists of 13 residues. The CDR3 spells CSVATGGYNEQFF. As DNA, the CDR3 is TGCAGCGTTGCGACAGGGGGCTACAATGAGCAGTTCTTC.

The J gene is TRBJ2-1, the V gene TRBV5-1; D is perhaps TRBD2 (5 bases). CDR1 SGHRS and CDR2 YFSETQ come from the germline V gene. CDR3 length: 15 residues. Trimming removed 2 bases from V and 0 bases from J, with 9 bases in between. The CDR3 region is CASSFGRVSYNEQFF. CDR3 coding DNA: TGCGCCAGCAGCTTTGGGCGGGTCTCCTACAATGAGCAGTTCTTC.

This chain links TRBV10-3 with TRBJ1-1; 9 positions agree with TRBD1. The V gene's germline CDR1 is ENHRY and CDR2 SYGVKD. CDR3 length: 12 amino acids. J was trimmed by 5 bases and V by 6 bases; bases with no gene match: 1. The CDR3 DNA reads as TGTGCCATCAGGGGGACAGGGACTGAAGCTTTCTTT. Protein sequence: CAIRGTGTEAFF.

The J gene is TRBJ1-5, the V gene TRBV19; D perhaps matches TRBD1 (5 bases). This CDR3 region has 13 residues. Trimming pared 1 base from V and 7 bases from J, leaving 8 bases between. CDR1 and CDR2 (germline): LNHDA, SQIVND (reference sequence). The DNA of the CDR3 is TGTGCCAGTAGTATAGGGGGCGGCCAGCCCCAGCATTTT. It encodes CASSIGGGQPQHF.

The chain has TRBV13 and TRBJ2-7; D uncertain. CDR1 and CDR2 from the germline V gene are PRHDT and FYEKMQ (reference sequence). With 5 bases removed from V and 2 bases from J, the gap between germline ends came to 13 bases. CDR3 length equals 14 residues. The CDR3 sequence: CASSPTLKPYEQYF. The CDR3 DNA follows: TGTGCCAGCAGCCCTACCCTGAAACCCTACGAGCAGTACTTC. The whole variable domain, remainder taken from reference TRBV13 and TRBJ2-7, is AAGVIQSPRHLIKEKRETATLKCYPIPRHDTVYWYQQGPGQDPQFLISFYEKMQSDKGSIPDRFSAQQFSDYHSELNMSSLELGDSALYFCASSPTLKPYEQYFGPGTRLTVT.

V usage is TRBV7-9 and J usage is TRBJ1-6; no definite D call. Trimming took off 2 bases at V and 14 bases at J, with 10 bases between the two ends. The CDR3 has 12 amino acids. Per germline, CDR1 SEHNR and CDR2 FQNEAQ (reference sequence). The DNA of the CDR3 is TGTGCCAGCAGCTTAAACAGCCTCACCCTCCACTTT. It codes for CASSLNSLTLHF.

The J gene is TRBJ2-3, the V gene TRBV28, with TRBD2 matching 7 bases. The CDR3 loop spans 16 amino acids. CDR1 and CDR2 from the germline V gene are MDHEN and SYDVKM. Trimming at V came to 7 bases and at J to 0 bases, leaving 10 bases not matched to a gene. The CDR3 protein is CASNPAGVGSTDTQYF. CDR3 DNA sequence: TGTGCCAGCAATCCCGCGGGAGTAGGAAGCACAGATACGCAGTATTTT. Full variable domain (remainder filled in from reference TRBV28 and TRBJ2-3): DVKVTQSSRYLVKRTGEKVFLECVQDMDHENMFWYRQDPGLGLRLIYFSYDVKMKEKGDIPEGYSVSREKKERFSLILESASTNQTSMYLCASNPAGVGSTDTQYFGPGTRLTVL.

The chain combines TRBV19 with TRBJ2-1; 9 bases agree with TRBD1. Losses at the gene ends were 5 bases for V and 8 bases for J; bases not matched to a gene: 4. This CDR3 has 13 residues. Germline assignment: CDR1 LNHDA and CDR2 SQIVND (reference sequence). The CDR3 region has the DNA TGTGCCAGTAGTTTGGACAGGGGAGATGAGCAGTTCTTC. The encoded protein is CASSLDRGDEQFF.

The chain combines TRBV2 with TRBJ2-7, with 7 positions matching TRBD1. CDR3 size: 15 residues. Germline loops: CDR1 SNHLY, CDR2 FYNNEI. The junction had 10 bases not matched to a gene; V was cut back by 6 bases and J by 2 bases. CDR3 nucleotide sequence: TGTGCCAGCAGGCCCCCAGGGGGTGGCCCCTACGAGCAGTACTTC. It specifies CASRPPGGGPYEQYF.

The J gene is TRBJ1-1, the V gene TRBV13; possibly TRBD1 for D (5 bases). Trimming stripped 7 bases from V and 1 base from J, with 13 bases between. In germline, CDR1 is PRHDT, CDR2 FYEKMQ (reference sequence). CDR3 length: 14 amino acids. The chain's CDR3 is CASTHGTGNTEAFF. CDR3 nucleotides: TGTGCCAGCACCCACGGGACGGGGAACACTGAAGCTTTCTTT.

The rearrangement links TRBV7-2 to TRBJ1-1; a weak D match, TRBD1 (6 bases). CDR1 and CDR2 from the germline V gene are SGHTA and FQGNSA. V lost 2 bases, J lost 5 bases, and 15 bases lay in between. This CDR3 has 15 residues. The CDR3 DNA is TGTGCCAGCAGCTTAAGGGGACATTTTATTACTGAAGCTTTCTTT. Translated, it gives CASSLRGHFITEAFF.

The J gene is TRBJ2-1, the V gene TRBV21-1; the tabulated D call, TRBD2, remains unverified against the DNA. TRBV21-1 is listed as a pseudogene. This CDR3 contains 20 residues. The CDR3, as DNA: TGTGCCAGCAGCAAAGCAGGAGGGGATGTGCTTGCTAATCCTTACAATGAGCAGTTCTTC. Translating it yields CASSKAGGDVLANPYNEQFF.

This clone has a single count. The chain is built from TRBV7-3 and TRBJ2-2, with 10 bases identical to TRBD2. The CDR3 loop spans 15 amino acids. With 4 bases clipped from V and 3 bases from J, the junction kept 2 bases outside the gene matches. Germline loops: CDR1 SGHTA, CDR2 FQGTGA. The CDR3 is CASSSLAGDTGELFF. Written as DNA, the CDR3 is TGTGCCAGCAGCTCGCTAGCGGGAGACACCGGGGAGCTGTTTTTT.

CDR3 bases: TGCGCCAGCAGCTTCATTTCGGGGCAGCCCCAGCATTTT. Its protein is CASSFISGQPQHF. The J gene is TRBJ1-5, the V gene TRBV5-1; no clear D gene. Germline V CDR1 and CDR2: SGHRS, YFSETQ. The CDR3 totals 13 residues. V was cut by 2 bases and J by 7 bases, with 10 bases left in between.

This chain uses TRBV30 with TRBJ2-2; D is possibly TRBD1 (5 bases). Trimming removed 1 base from V and 5 bases from J, with 11 bases in between. The CDR3 runs to 14 residues. Germline V gene lookup returns CDR1 GTSNPN and CDR2 SVGIG (reference sequence). The CDR3 DNA reads TGTGCCTGGAGTGGCGGCAGGGTAACCGGGGAGCTGTTTTTT. Translating gives CAWSGGRVTGELFF.

This sequence joins TRBV14 and TRBJ2-7; 10 nucleotides agree with TRBD2. CDR1 is SGHDN and CDR2 is FVKESK in the germline V gene. The CDR3 sequence is 13 residues long. The V and J ends lost 8 bases and 8 bases, in that order; junction bases with no gene match: 9. The CDR3 sequence is CASSLAGVNKQYF. The CDR3, as DNA: TGTGCCAGCTCGCTAGCGGGAGTAAACAAGCAGTACTTC.

The rearrangement joins TRBV2 to TRBJ1-5; 10 nucleotides line up with TRBD1. This CDR3 is 16 amino acids long. The junction had 9 bases not matched to a gene; V was cut back by 5 bases and J by 5 bases. Germline lookup yields CDR1 SNHLY and CDR2 FYNNEI. Here the CDR3 reads CASSRGDRGLDQPQHF. The CDR3 DNA sequence: TGTGCCAGCAGTCGGGGAGACAGGGGGCTTGATCAGCCCCAGCATTTT.

This chain joins TRBV9 and TRBJ2-1, with 8 bases identical to TRBD2. CDR1 is SGDLS and CDR2 is YYNGEE in the germline V gene. This CDR3 has 17 residues. With V trimmed by 0 bases and J by 5 bases, 10 bases remained unmatched. CDR3 sequence reads: CASSVGWGSGAHNEQFF. Here the CDR3 DNA reads TGTGCCAGCAGCGTAGGGTGGGGTAGCGGGGCCCACAATGAGCAGTTCTTC.

The V and J genes are TRBV7-9 and TRBJ1-3; D remains ambiguous. V was pared by 4 bases and J by 0 bases, with 7 bases between. This CDR3 region has 14 residues. The germline gives CDR1 SEHNR, CDR2 FQNEAQ (reference sequence). CDR3 protein: CASSSRTSGNTIYF. CDR3 bases: TGTGCCAGCAGCTCCCGGACCTCTGGAAACACCATATATTTT.

V is TRBV6-1 and J is TRBJ2-3, with 10 bases lining up with TRBD2. Germline V lookup: CDR1 MNHNS, CDR2 SASEGT. The junction had 13 bases not matched to a gene; V was cut back by 6 bases and J by 10 bases. There are 15 residues in the CDR3. The CDR3 DNA sequence: TGTGCCAGCAGACATAGCGGGGGGACACTTATTGCGCAGTATTTT. Encoded protein: CASRHSGGTLIAQYF.

This clone was seen only a few times. This sequence joins TRBV27 and TRBJ2-1; TRBD1 matches 7 bases. CDR1 is MNHEY, CDR2 SMNVEV, per germline (reference sequence). J gave up 9 bases and V 2 bases, and 19 bases lay outside the gene matches. The CDR3 extends over 18 amino acids. The CDR3 DNA is TGTGCCAGCAGTTTAAGAACGAGACAGGGCGGCTATATGGGTGAGCAGTTCTTC. As protein: CASSLRTRQGGYMGEQFF.

The rearrangement links TRBV10-1 to TRBJ2-1; 11 bases agree with TRBD2. The germline CDR1 and CDR2 sequences are WNHNN and SYGVQD (reference sequence). CDR3 length: 14 amino acids. With V trimmed by 2 bases and J by 6 bases, 0 bases remained unmatched. CDR3 DNA sequence: TGCGCCAGCAGTGAGACTAGCGGGAGCAATGAGCAGTTCTTC. This sequence encodes CASSETSGSNEQFF.